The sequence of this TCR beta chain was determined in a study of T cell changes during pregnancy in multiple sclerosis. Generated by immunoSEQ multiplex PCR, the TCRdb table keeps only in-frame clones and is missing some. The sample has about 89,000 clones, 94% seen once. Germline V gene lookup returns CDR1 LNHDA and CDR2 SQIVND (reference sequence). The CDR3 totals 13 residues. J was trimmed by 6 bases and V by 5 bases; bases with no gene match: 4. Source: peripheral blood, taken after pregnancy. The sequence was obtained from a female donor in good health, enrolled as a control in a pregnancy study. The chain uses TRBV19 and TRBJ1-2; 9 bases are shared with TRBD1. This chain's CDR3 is CASSPRTGDGYTF. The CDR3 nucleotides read TGTGCCAGTAGTCCCCGGACAGGGGATGGCTACACCTTC. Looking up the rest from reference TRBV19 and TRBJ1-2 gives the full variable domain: DGGITQSPKYLFRKEGQNVTLSCEQNLNHDAMYWYRQDPGQGLRLIYYSQIVNDFQKGDIAEGYSVSREKKESFPLTVTSAQKNPTAFYLCASSPRTGDGYTFGSGTRLTVV.